This T cell receptor (beta chain) was profiled in a study of graft-versus-host responses after intestinal transplantation. The assay was immunoSEQ multiplex PCR, and TCRdb's table has in-frame clones only and misses some. Of around 67,000 clones listed, under 90% are singletons. After removal of 7 bases from V and 1 base from J, the junction contained 3 bases not matched to a gene. CDR3 size: 13 residues. Germline CDR1 is MNHNS and CDR2 is SASEGT. Turning to this clone: The antigen is undetermined.

This sample comprised unstimulated CD4+ T cells sorted from spleen or lymph node cells, obtained before transplant. This chain joins TRBV6-1 and TRBJ1-1, with 7 bases aligning to TRBD1. The sequence was collected from a human donor who was the organ donor for an intestinal transplant. For the CDR3, the DNA is TGTGCCAGCAAGAGACAGGGGAACACTGAAGCTTTCTTT. Translation: CASKRQGNTEAFF.